Below, 32 T cell receptor beta chains from the same sample are listed, as sequenced in a study of blood T cell repertoires in COVID-19. This table comes from immunoSEQ multiplex PCR, and its TCRdb copy is limited to in-frame clones, with some not included. The sample lists 110,000 to 150,000 clones; less than 85% were seen once. The sequencing sample was made of peripheral blood. These receptors were obtained from a human donor in a cohort sampled during active COVID-19.

The J gene is TRBJ2-3, the V gene TRBV11-3, with TRBD2 matching 8 bases. The germline V gene encodes CDR1 SGHNT and CDR2 YENEEA. V was clipped by 4 bases and J by 4 bases; unmatched bases: 13. The CDR3 has 17 amino acids. The CDR3 region has the DNA TGTGCCAGCAGCTCGAGATCCGGGGGGGCCTATCCAGATACGCAGTATTTT. Translated, it gives CASSSRSGGAYPDTQYF.

The gene calls are TRBV6-5 and TRBJ1-1, with 7 bases fitting TRBD1. The CDR3 spans 14 residues. Germline V gene data show CDR1 as MNHEY and CDR2 as SVGAGI. With V trimmed by 5 bases and J by 1 base, 4 bases remained unmatched. CDR3 protein: CASSIRQGNTEAFF. The CDR3 nucleotides read TGTGCCAGCAGTATAAGACAGGGGAACACTGAAGCTTTCTTT.

V gene TRBV9 combines with J gene TRBJ1-2; D remains unclear. Germline loops: CDR1 SGDLS, CDR2 YYNGEE. Trimming removed 0 bases at V and 0 bases at J, with 9 bases between. The CDR3 contains 15 residues. CDR3 DNA sequence: TGTGCCAGCAGCGTAGTAACAGCATCTAACTATGGCTACACCTTC. As protein: CASSVVTASNYGYTF.

The chain employs TRBV5-6 and TRBJ2-4; D is possibly TRBD1 (6 bases). With 4 bases removed from V and 1 base from J, the gap between germline ends came to 9 bases. Germline values: CDR1 SGHDT, CDR2 YYEEEE. This CDR3 has 14 residues. CDR3 DNA sequence: TGTGCCAGCAGCGGGCAGGGGGCCAAAAACATTCAGTACTTC. It yields the protein CASSGQGAKNIQYF.

In this sample, this clone turned up a few times. This chain links TRBV19 with TRBJ1-3; no reliable D call. V lost 1 base and J 4 bases, leaving 11 bases between the germline ends. There are 15 residues in the CDR3. Germline values: CDR1 LNHDA, CDR2 SQIVND (reference sequence). The CDR3 sequence: CASSIGPGAGNTIYF. The CDR3 DNA is TGTGCCAGTAGTATAGGACCGGGAGCGGGAAACACCATATATTTT.

The chain carries TRBV5-8 and TRBJ2-5; 9 bases agree with TRBD2. Germline CDR1 and CDR2: SGHTS and YDEGEE. This CDR3 region has 12 residues. Trimming at V came to 10 bases and at J to 4 bases, leaving 5 bases not matched to a gene. The CDR3 coding sequence is TGTGCCTCGGCGGGGGGGCCAGAGACCCAGTACTTC. Its translation: CASAGGPETQYF.

The chain joins TRBV7-9 to TRBJ2-7; TRBD1 matches 8 bases. V dropped 5 bases and J dropped 2; count of bases not matched to a gene: 2. Germline V gene lookup returns CDR1 SEHNR and CDR2 FQNEAQ (reference sequence). The CDR3 extends over 13 amino acids. CDR3 residues: CASSPDRAYEQYF. CDR3 bases: TGTGCCAGCAGCCCGGACAGGGCCTACGAGCAGTACTTC.

V gene TRBV9 combines with J gene TRBJ2-1; no definite D call. Germline V gene data show CDR1 as SGDLS and CDR2 as YYNGEE. V dropped 0 bases and J dropped 7 bases, with 14 bases sitting between them. This CDR3 region has 15 residues. The CDR3 region is CASSVGSNSYNEQFF. In DNA, the CDR3 is TGTGCCAGCAGCGTAGGTTCTAATTCGTATAATGAGCAGTTCTTC. Variable domain in full (rest from reference TRBV9 and TRBJ2-1): DSGVTQTPKHLITATGQRVTLRCSPRSGDLSVYWYQQSLDQGLQFLIQYYNGEERAKGNILERFSAQQFPDLHSELNLSSLELGDSALYFCASSVGSNSYNEQFFGPGTRLTVL.

This clone was seen only once. This rearrangement joins TRBV28 to TRBJ2-7; D is possibly TRBD2 (5 bases). Germline lookup yields CDR1 MDHEN and CDR2 SYDVKM. V was shortened by 6 bases and J by 2 bases, with 8 bases between the two germline ends. The CDR3 contains 12 residues. The CDR3 nucleotides read TGTGCCAGCAGGGACTTCACCTACGAGCAGTACTTC. It yields the protein CASRDFTYEQYF.

V and J are TRBV7-9 and TRBJ1-2, with 7 nucleotides matching TRBD1. The germline gives CDR1 SEHNR, CDR2 FQNEAQ (reference sequence). With 0 bases clipped from V and 2 bases from J, the junction kept 3 bases outside the gene matches. The CDR3 extends over 15 amino acids. The CDR3 nucleotides read TGTGCCAGCAGCTTAGCAGTAGGGGGCAACTATGGCTACACCTTC. Translation: CASSLAVGGNYGYTF. The variable domain in full, completed from reference TRBV7-9 and TRBJ1-2, reads DTGVSQNPRHKITKRGQNVTFRCDPISEHNRLYWYRQTLGQGPEFLTYFQNEAQLEKSRLLSDRFSAERPKGSFSTLEIQRTEQGDSAMYLCASSLAVGGNYGYTFGSGTRLTVV.

In nucleotides, the CDR3 is TGTGCCAGCTCACCACGGGGCGATTTTGAAGCTTTCTTT. Residues: CASSPRGDFEAFF. This chain joins TRBV18 and TRBJ1-1; D is perhaps TRBD1 (5 bases). Germline lookup yields CDR1 KGHSH and CDR2 LQKENI. Between the trimmed V and J ends, which lost 1 base and 7 bases, there was a span of 10 bases. This CDR3 contains 13 residues.

This rearrangement joins TRBV5-6 to TRBJ1-1; the D is unclear. The CDR3 is 15 amino acids. V was shortened by 2 bases and J by 1 base, with 12 bases between the two germline ends. CDR1 SGHDT and CDR2 YYEEEE come from the germline V gene. As DNA, the CDR3 is TGTGCCAGCAGCTTCCGGGGAGGGTGGAACACTGAAGCTTTCTTT. Translation gives CASSFRGGWNTEAFF.

The chain carries TRBV6-1 and TRBJ1-2; TRBD1 is a possible D gene (6 bases). Trimming cost V 0 bases and J 4 bases, with 15 bases left between them. CDR1 MNHNS and CDR2 SASEGT come from the germline V gene. This CDR3 comprises 16 residues. CDR3 nucleotide sequence: TGTGCCAGCAGTGAAGCGCTTCAGGGGAGTGGCTATGGCTACACCTTC. Translating it yields CASSEALQGSGYGYTF.

This chain uses TRBV5-4 with TRBJ2-5, with D maybe TRBD1 (5 bases). The length of the CDR3 is 15 residues. V lost 2 bases, J lost 8 bases, and 19 bases lay in between. CDR1 SGHNT and CDR2 YYREEE come from the germline V gene (reference sequence). The CDR3 DNA is TGTGCCAGCAGCTTTTCAGGGTCTCTGACTGGAACCCAGTACTTC. Translation gives CASSFSGSLTGTQYF.

This sequence joins TRBV6-5 and TRBJ2-5, with 11 nucleotides matching TRBD2. The junction had 6 bases not matched to a gene; V was cut back by 0 bases and J by 6 bases. CDR3 length: 16 residues. The germline gives CDR1 MNHEY, CDR2 SVGAGI. In DNA form, the CDR3 reads TGTGCCAGCAGTTACTCTAGCGGGGGGGGACGACAGACCCAGTACTTC. This sequence encodes CASSYSSGGGRQTQYF.

The table lists this clone with a few counts. V usage is TRBV29-1 and J usage is TRBJ2-7, with a possible D match to TRBD1 (6 bases). V gave up 4 bases and J gave up 3 bases, with 13 bases separating them. This CDR3 is built from 13 residues. The germline V gene encodes CDR1 SQVTM and CDR2 ANQGSEA. The CDR3 sequence: CSVGRDTGYEQYF. The CDR3 DNA sequence: TGCAGCGTTGGCCGGGACACAGGCTACGAGCAGTACTTC.

This chain uses TRBV7-2 with TRBJ2-7, with TRBD2 identical over 14 bases. The germline CDR1 and CDR2 sequences are SGHTA and FQGNSA. The length of the CDR3 is 17 residues. Germline trimming cut 0 bases from V and 1 base from J; bases unmatched to any gene: 2. CDR3: CASSLAGTSGGSYEQYF. The CDR3 nucleotides are TGTGCCAGCAGCTTAGCCGGGACTAGCGGGGGTTCCTACGAGCAGTACTTC.

The V and J genes are TRBV5-6 and TRBJ2-3, with unresolved D. The germline V and J ends were trimmed by 5 bases and 1 base, with 14 bases remaining between them. The germline gives CDR1 SGHDT, CDR2 YYEEEE. This CDR3 spans 15 amino acids. This CDR3 reads CASSMTVKGTDTQYF. CDR3 in DNA: TGTGCCAGCAGTATGACTGTGAAGGGCACAGATACGCAGTATTTT.

The chain carries TRBV28 and TRBJ2-2; the D gene is possibly TRBD2 (6 bases). CDR3 length equals 15 residues. Germline assignment: CDR1 MDHEN and CDR2 SYDVKM. The germline V and J ends were trimmed by 2 bases and 5 bases, with 12 bases remaining between them. The CDR3 is CASSLEGTVTGELFF. The CDR3 bases are TGTGCCAGCAGTTTAGAAGGGACTGTGACCGGGGAGCTGTTTTTT.

The chain combines TRBV7-3 with TRBJ2-3, with 9 bases lining up with TRBD1. The J segment lost 4 bases and the V segment lost 1 base, leaving 6 bases of the junction unmatched. From germline, CDR1 is SGHTA and CDR2 FQGTGA. The CDR3 covers 16 residues. The chain's CDR3 is CASSLIRTGEADTQYF. As DNA, the CDR3 is TGTGCCAGCAGCTTAATTCGGACAGGGGAAGCAGATACGCAGTATTTT.

This clone appeared once. This chain uses TRBV5-5 with TRBJ2-3; 9 bases match TRBD2. V lost 0 bases to trimming and J lost 0 bases; unmatched junction nucleotides: 2. This CDR3 is built from 16 residues. The germline CDR1 and CDR2 sequences are SGHKS and YYEKEE (reference sequence). For the CDR3, the DNA is TGTGCCAGCAGCTTGGTTCTAGCGGGGAGCACAGATACGCAGTATTTT. This codes for CASSLVLAGSTDTQYF.

V gene TRBV3-1 (or the pseudogene TRBV3-2) combines with J gene TRBJ2-3; the match to TRBD2 covers 15 bases. After removal of 6 bases from V and 5 bases from J, the junction contained 12 bases not matched to a gene. CDR1 and CDR2 (germline): LGHDT, YNNKEL (reference sequence). This CDR3 has 18 residues. CDR3 in amino acids: CASSPRTSGGAGGDTQYF. The CDR3 region has the DNA TGTGCCAGCAGTCCTAGGACTAGCGGGGGGGCGGGTGGAGATACGCAGTATTTT.

V is TRBV2 and J is TRBJ2-5; TRBD1 agrees at 9 bases. Unmatched junction bases numbered 27, after V lost 7 bases and J lost 3 bases. The CDR3 has 21 amino acids. CDR1 and CDR2 from the germline V gene are SNHLY and FYNNEI. The CDR3 here is CASTVLGQGGRPPANKETQYF. For the CDR3, the DNA is TGTGCCAGCACCGTGCTGGGACAGGGTGGAAGACCACCCGCAAATAAAGAGACCCAGTACTTC.

The rearrangement joins TRBV7-2 to TRBJ1-6, with 9 positions matching TRBD1. J was trimmed by 9 bases and V by 5 bases; bases with no gene match: 11. From germline, CDR1 is SGHTA and CDR2 FQGNSA. CDR3 length: 16 residues. Here the CDR3 reads CASSPYRGQFGSPLHF. The CDR3 DNA is TGTGCCAGCAGCCCCTACAGGGGGCAGTTCGGTTCACCCCTCCACTTT.

The V gene is TRBV28, the J gene TRBJ1-2; D remains ambiguous. The germline V gene encodes CDR1 MDHEN and CDR2 SYDVKM. The germline V and J ends were trimmed by 5 bases and 1 base, with 11 bases remaining between them. This CDR3 is 14 amino acids long. The DNA for the CDR3 is TGTGCCAGCAGTCCGAACAGCCTTAACTATGGCTACACCTTC. This translates into CASSPNSLNYGYTF.

The rearrangement joins TRBV3-1 (or the pseudogene TRBV3-2) to TRBJ2-7; 8 bases are shared with TRBD1. V lost 5 bases to trimming and J lost 6 bases; unmatched junction nucleotides: 6. Germline V gene lookup returns CDR1 LGHDT and CDR2 YNNKEL (reference sequence). This CDR3 comprises 13 residues. The chain's CDR3 is CASSSIQGGEQYF. CDR3 nucleotides: TGTGCCAGCAGCTCTATACAGGGGGGCGAGCAGTACTTC.

This clone was recorded once. The CDR3 reads CSVRLKTGRIIADTQYF. CDR3 nucleotide sequence: TGCAGCGTACGCTTAAAGACAGGGAGGATCATTGCAGATACGCAGTATTTT. The genes are TRBV29-1 and TRBJ2-3, with D possibly matching TRBD1 (7 bases). This CDR3 region has 17 residues. Germline V gene data show CDR1 as SQVTM and CDR2 as ANQGSEA. V lost 6 bases to trimming and J lost 4 bases, with 26 bases between them.

The CDR3 protein is CASSELTVGTEAFF. As DNA, the CDR3 is TGTGCCAGCAGTGAGCTGACTGTAGGCACTGAAGCTTTCTTT. This chain joins TRBV2 and TRBJ1-1, with D hard to call. V lost 3 bases, J lost 4 bases, and 12 bases lay in between. The CDR3 contains 14 residues. Germline lookup yields CDR1 SNHLY and CDR2 FYNNEI.

This clone was recorded only once. The chain joins TRBV19 to TRBJ1-5; D may be TRBD1 (6 bases). The CDR3 has 15 amino acids. Germline CDR1 LNHDA, CDR2 SQIVND (reference sequence). V was pared by 3 bases and J by 4 bases, with 13 bases between. CDR3 residues: CASSIASRGNQPQHF. The CDR3 DNA reads as TGTGCCAGTAGTATCGCGAGCAGGGGAAATCAGCCCCAGCATTTT.

This clone appeared a few times. J is TRBJ1-1 and V is TRBV7-9, with D unresolved. The CDR3 runs to 15 residues. CDR1 SEHNR and CDR2 FQNEAQ come from the germline V gene (reference sequence). Trimming removed 7 bases at V and 0 bases at J, with 15 bases between. The CDR3 DNA reads as TGTGCCAGCAACAGCATAAGAAGTATGAACACTGAAGCTTTCTTT. Encoded protein: CASNSIRSMNTEAFF.

This chain links TRBV11-2 with TRBJ2-5, with 9 bases aligning to TRBD2. The germline V gene encodes CDR1 SGHAT and CDR2 FQNNGV. V was clipped by 0 bases and J by 5 bases; unmatched bases: 7. This CDR3 region has 16 residues. Written as DNA, the CDR3 is TGTGCCAGCAGCTTAGATCTCGCGGGGGGGCCGGAGACCCAGTACTTC. The encoded protein is CASSLDLAGGPETQYF.

The chain combines TRBV5-5 with TRBJ2-3; TRBD2 matches 15 bases. V was clipped by 4 bases and J by 0 bases; unmatched bases: 9. Germline CDR1 and CDR2: SGHKS and YYEKEE (reference sequence). The CDR3 consists of 19 residues. The CDR3 spells CASSPGLAGGRLSTDTQYF. CDR3 DNA: TGTGCCAGCAGCCCCGGACTAGCGGGGGGGCGATTAAGCACAGATACGCAGTATTTT. Full variable domain (missing parts from reference TRBV5-5 and TRBJ2-3): DAGVTQSPTHLIKTRGQQVTLRCSPISGHKSVSWYQQVLGQGPQFIFQYYEKEERGRGNFPDRFSARQFPNYSSELNVNALLLGDSALYLCASSPGLAGGRLSTDTQYFGPGTRLTVL.